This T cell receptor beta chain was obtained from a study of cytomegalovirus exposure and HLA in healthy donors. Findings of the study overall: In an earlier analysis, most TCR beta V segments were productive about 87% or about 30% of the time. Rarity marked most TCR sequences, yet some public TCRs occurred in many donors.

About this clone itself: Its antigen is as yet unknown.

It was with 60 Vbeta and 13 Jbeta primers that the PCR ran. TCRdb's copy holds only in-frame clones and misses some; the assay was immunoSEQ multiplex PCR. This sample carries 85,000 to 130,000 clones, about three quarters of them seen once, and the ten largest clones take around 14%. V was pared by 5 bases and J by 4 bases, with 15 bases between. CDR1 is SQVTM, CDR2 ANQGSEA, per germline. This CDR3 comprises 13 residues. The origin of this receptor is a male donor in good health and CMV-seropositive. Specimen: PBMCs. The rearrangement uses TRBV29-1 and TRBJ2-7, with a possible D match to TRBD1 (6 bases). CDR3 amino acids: CSVSTGSYYEQYF. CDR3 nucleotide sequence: TGCAGCGTTAGTACAGGGTCTTATTACGAGCAGTACTTC.